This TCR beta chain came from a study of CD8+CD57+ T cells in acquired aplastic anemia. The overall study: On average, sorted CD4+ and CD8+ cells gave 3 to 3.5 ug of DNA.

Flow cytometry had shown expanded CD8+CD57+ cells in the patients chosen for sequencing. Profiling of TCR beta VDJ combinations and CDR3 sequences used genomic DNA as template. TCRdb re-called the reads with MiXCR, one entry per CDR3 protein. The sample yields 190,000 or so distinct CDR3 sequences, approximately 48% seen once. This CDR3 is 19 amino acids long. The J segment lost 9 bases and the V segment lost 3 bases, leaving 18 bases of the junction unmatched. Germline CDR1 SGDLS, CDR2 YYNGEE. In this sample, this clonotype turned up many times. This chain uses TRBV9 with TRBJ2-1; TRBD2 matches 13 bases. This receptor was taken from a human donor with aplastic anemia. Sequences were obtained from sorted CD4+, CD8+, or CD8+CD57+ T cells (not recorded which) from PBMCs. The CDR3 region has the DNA TGTGCCAGCAGCGCCCCAGGGCAGGGACTAGCGGGAAGGGTCGGTGAGCAGTTCTTC. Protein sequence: CASSAPGQGLAGRVGEQFF.